This T cell receptor beta chain was captured in a study of cytomegalovirus exposure and HLA in healthy donors. General study results and limits: Researchers reported that a few CMV-associated chains were confirmed in vitro as CMV antigen-specific. The authors enumerated some 170 TCR beta chains as linked to cytomegalovirus.

PCR used 60 Vbeta primers and 13 Jbeta primers. TCRdb's table, derived via immunoSEQ multiplex PCR, lists solely in-frame clones and lacks some. This sample carries 95,000 to 150,000 clones, roughly three fifths of them seen once, and the ten largest clones take over 1.5%. This clone was observed a handful of times. The antigen is not known. The origin of this receptor is a man aged 18 to 35 in good health and CMV-seronegative. Sequenced material: PBMCs.

The DNA of the CDR3 is TGTGCCAGCTGCTTACCGGGACACTCGAACACCGGGGAGCTGTTTTTT. It translates to CASCLPGHSNTGELFF. The chain combines TRBV28 with TRBJ2-2; the D gene is possibly TRBD1 (6 bases). The V end lost 8 bases, the J end lost 0 bases, and 16 bases lay between the germline ends. Germline CDR1 MDHEN, CDR2 SYDVKM. CDR3 length: 16 residues.